A single sample gave rise to the 2 T cell receptor beta chains below, sequenced in a study of regulatory T cells in long-lasting Graves disease. Libraries of TCR beta came from iRepertoire HTBI primers plus Arm-PCR of CDR3 regions. TCRdb re-called the multiplex PCR reads through MiXCR, storing one row per CDR3 protein. In the table there are roughly 500,000 distinct CDR3 sequences, about 20% of which are singletons. Time point given: persistent/refractory GD, antithyroid drugs over 5 years with positive TRAb. RNA isolated from PBMCs was used to make the TCR library. The sequencing used peripheral blood mononuclear cells (PBMCs), collected when the disease was refractory, from a patient treated with antithyroid drugs. The receptors originated from a female donor with Graves disease.

This clonotype was observed many times. The chain links TRBV28 to TRBJ2-7; D gene ambiguous. With 6 bases removed from V and 5 bases from J, the gap between germline ends came to 14 bases. The germline V gene has CDR1 MDHEN and CDR2 SYDVKM. This CDR3 comprises 13 residues. The CDR3, as DNA: TGTGCCAGCAGCACTTTTGGCCAAAACGAGCAGTACTTC. This codes for CASSTFGQNEQYF.

This clonotype was observed a handful of times. The DNA for the CDR3 is TGTGCCAGCAGCTATCGGACTAGCGCCTACTACGAGCAGTACTTC. Translation gives CASSYRTSAYYEQYF. The gene calls are TRBV7-9 and TRBJ2-7, with 9 positions matching TRBD2. Looked up from germline, CDR1 is SEHNR and CDR2 is FQNEAQ (reference sequence). J gave up 3 bases and V 4 bases, and 7 bases lay outside the gene matches. This CDR3 is built from 15 residues.